The clone carrying this TCR beta chain came up once. The sample belongs to a study of CD8+ T cells in alopecia areata. Stated treatment: oral pan-JAK inhibitor, 5-10 mg twice daily. Extracted RNA was reverse transcribed, and the resulting cDNA served as sequencing template. Sequenced by immunoSEQ multiplex PCR; TCRdb stores in-frame clones only, minus some. The table shows about 190,000 clones, with roughly three fifths occurring only once. The V end was cut by 4 bases, the J end by 7 bases, with 23 bases between. The CDR3 loop spans 17 amino acids. Germline assignment: CDR1 LGHNT and CDR2 FRNRAP. V is TRBV12-5 and J is TRBJ2-1; D is possibly TRBD1 or TRBD2 (5 bases each). The source of this sequence is a human donor with alopecia areata. The sequenced sample was CD4+ T cells sorted from blood, obtained at week 4, from a patient treated with tofacitinib. CDR3 sequence reads: CASGSGTSARGRNEQFF. CDR3 DNA: TGTGCTAGTGGTTCCGGGACGTCGGCTAGGGGAAGAAATGAGCAGTTCTTC.